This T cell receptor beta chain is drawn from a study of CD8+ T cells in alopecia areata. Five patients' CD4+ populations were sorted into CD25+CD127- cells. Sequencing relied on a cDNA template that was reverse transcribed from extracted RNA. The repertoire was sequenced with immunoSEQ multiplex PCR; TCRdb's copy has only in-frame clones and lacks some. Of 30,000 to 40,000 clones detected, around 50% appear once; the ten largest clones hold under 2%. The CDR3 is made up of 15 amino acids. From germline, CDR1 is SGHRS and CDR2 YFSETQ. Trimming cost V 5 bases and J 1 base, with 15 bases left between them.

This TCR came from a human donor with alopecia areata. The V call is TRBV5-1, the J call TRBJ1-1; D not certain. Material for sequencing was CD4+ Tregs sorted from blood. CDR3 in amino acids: CASSPRKSENTEAFF. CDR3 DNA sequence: TGCGCCAGCAGTCCCAGAAAGTCGGAGAACACTGAAGCTTTCTTT. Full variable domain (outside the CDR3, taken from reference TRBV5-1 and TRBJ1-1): KAGVTQTPRYLIKTRGQQVTLSCSPISGHRSVSWYQQTPGQGLQFLFEYFSETQRNKGNFPGRFSGRQFSNSRSEMNVSTLELGDSALYLCASSPRKSENTEAFFGQGTRLTVV.